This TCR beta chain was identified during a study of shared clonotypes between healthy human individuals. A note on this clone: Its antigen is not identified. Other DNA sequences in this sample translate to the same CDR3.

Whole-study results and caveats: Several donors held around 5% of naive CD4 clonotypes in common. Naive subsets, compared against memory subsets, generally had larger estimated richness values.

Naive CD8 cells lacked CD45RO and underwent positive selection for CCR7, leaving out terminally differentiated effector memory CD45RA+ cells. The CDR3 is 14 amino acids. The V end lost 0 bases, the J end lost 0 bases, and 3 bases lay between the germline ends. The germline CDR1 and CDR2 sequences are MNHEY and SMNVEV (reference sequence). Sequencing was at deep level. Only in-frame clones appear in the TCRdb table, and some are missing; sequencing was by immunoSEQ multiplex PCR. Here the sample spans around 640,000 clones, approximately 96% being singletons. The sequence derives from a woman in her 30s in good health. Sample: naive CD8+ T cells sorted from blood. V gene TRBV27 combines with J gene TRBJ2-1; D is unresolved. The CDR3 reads CASSLSPSYNEQFF. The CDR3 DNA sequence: TGTGCCAGCAGTTTATCCCCCTCCTACAATGAGCAGTTCTTC.